This paragraph reports one T cell receptor (beta chain). Antigen specificity is unknown. 13 Jbeta primers and 60 Vbeta primers were used for the PCR. Assay: immunoSEQ multiplex PCR; the TCRdb copy retains only in-frame clones and omits some. The sample records 85,000 to 120,000 clones, less than 85% being singletons. The data were obtained in a study of cytomegalovirus exposure and HLA in healthy donors. Findings and caveats of the study: In a later analysis, a genetic analysis reported fewer productive-TCR N-insertions in an Asian-associated ancestry cluster than the cohort average.

Germline V gene sequence: CDR1 SGHTA, CDR2 FQGTGA. CDR3 length: 17 amino acids. Trimming took 1 base from V and 5 from J; bases not matched to a gene: 10. V and J are TRBV7-3 and TRBJ2-2, with 7 bases that match TRBD1. The clonotype originates from a man in his fifties or sixties in good health and CMV-seronegative. Input material: PBMCs. The CDR3 DNA reads TGTGCCAGCAGCTTAAATGGGGCACCGACAGGGACCGGGGAGCTGTTTTTT. The encoded protein is CASSLNGAPTGTGELFF.